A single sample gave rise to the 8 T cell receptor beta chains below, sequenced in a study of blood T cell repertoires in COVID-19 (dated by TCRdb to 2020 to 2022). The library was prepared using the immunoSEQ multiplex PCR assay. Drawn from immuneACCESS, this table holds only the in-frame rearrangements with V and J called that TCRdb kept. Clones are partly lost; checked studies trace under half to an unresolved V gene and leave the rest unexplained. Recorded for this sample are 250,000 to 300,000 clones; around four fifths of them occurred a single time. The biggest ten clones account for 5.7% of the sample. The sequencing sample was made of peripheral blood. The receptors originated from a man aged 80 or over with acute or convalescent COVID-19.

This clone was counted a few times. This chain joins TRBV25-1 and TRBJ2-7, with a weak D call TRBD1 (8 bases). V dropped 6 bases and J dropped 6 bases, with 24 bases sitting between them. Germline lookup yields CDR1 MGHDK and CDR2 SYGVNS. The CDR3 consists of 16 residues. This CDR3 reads CASSRVGGQGAGEQYF. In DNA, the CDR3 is TGTGCCAGCAGCAGAGTGGGGGGGCAGGGGGCTGGCGAGCAGTACTTC.

The CDR3 DNA is TGTGCCAGCAGTGAACTGGGCAGGGACTATGGCTACACCTTC. Translated: CASSELGRDYGYTF. This sequence joins TRBV2 and TRBJ1-2, with D possibly matching TRBD1 (5 bases). The germline V gene has CDR1 SNHLY and CDR2 FYNNEI. This CDR3 region has 14 residues. Trimming removed 2 bases at V and 3 bases at J, with 10 bases between.

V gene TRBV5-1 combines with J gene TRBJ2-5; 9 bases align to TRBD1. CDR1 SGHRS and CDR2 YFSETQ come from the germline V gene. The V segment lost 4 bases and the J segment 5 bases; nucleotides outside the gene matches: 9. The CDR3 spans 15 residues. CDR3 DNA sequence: TGCGCCAGCAGCCCGGGACAGGGAGTCACTGAGACCCAGTACTTC. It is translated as CASSPGQGVTETQYF.

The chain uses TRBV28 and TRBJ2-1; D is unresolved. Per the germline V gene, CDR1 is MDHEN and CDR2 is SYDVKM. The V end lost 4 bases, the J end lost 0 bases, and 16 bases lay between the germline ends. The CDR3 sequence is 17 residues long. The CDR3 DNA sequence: TGTGCCAGCAGTTCCCCCTCAGCGTCGAGCTCCTACAATGAGCAGTTCTTC. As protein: CASSSPSASSSYNEQFF. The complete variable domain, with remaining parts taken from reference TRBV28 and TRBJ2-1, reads DVKVTQSSRYLVKRTGEKVFLECVQDMDHENMFWYRQDPGLGLRLIYFSYDVKMKEKGDIPEGYSVSREKKERFSLILESASTNQTSMYLCASSSPSASSSYNEQFFGPGTRLTVL.

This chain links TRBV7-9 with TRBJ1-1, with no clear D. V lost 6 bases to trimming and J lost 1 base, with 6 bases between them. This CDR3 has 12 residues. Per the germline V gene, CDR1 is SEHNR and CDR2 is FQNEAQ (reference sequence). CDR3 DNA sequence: TGTGCCAGCAGACAAGAGAACACTGAAGCTTTCTTT. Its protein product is CASRQENTEAFF.

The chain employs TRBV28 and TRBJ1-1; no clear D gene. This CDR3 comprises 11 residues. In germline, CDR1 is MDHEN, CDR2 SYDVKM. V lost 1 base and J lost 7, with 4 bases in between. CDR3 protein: CASSLFREAFF. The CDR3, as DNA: TGTGCCAGCAGTTTATTCCGTGAAGCTTTCTTT.

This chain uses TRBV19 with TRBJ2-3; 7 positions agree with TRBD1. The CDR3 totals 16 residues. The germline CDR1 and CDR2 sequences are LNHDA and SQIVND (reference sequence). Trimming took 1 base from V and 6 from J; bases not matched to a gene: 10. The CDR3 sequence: CASSIGPGQSLDTQYF. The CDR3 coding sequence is TGTGCCAGTAGTATAGGACCGGGACAGAGCTTGGATACGCAGTATTTT.

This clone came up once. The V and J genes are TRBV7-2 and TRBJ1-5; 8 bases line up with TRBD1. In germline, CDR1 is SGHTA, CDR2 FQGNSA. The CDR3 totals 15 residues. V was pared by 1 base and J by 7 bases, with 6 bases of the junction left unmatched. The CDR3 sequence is CASSLGQGASQPQHF. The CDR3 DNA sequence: TGTGCCAGCAGCTTAGGTCAGGGGGCAAGCCAGCCCCAGCATTTT.